This TCR beta chain was observed in a study of T cell responses to AZD1222 COVID-19 vaccine. Note on this clone: Its antigen is not identified.

The CDR3 is made up of 13 amino acids. CDR1 and CDR2 (germline): KGHSH, LQKENI. V lost 5 bases to trimming and J lost 1 base, with 8 bases between them. Study-wide points: Donors in the cohort were predominantly white British and more often female, and clonal diversity was possibly underestimated. Within unmutated variant regions lay the reported targets of nearly half of spike-specific TCRs. None of the repertoires were sampled until the peak T cell response had passed.

Sequencing used immunoSEQ multiplex PCR; TCRdb keeps in-frame clones, though not all of them. In the table there are 150,000 to 200,000 clones, around 90% of which are singletons. The sequencing used peripheral blood, collected on day 0 of AZD1222 vaccination. The chain recombines TRBV18 with TRBJ1-2; no clear D gene. The TCR was taken from an adult in good health. In nucleotides, the CDR3 is TGTGCCAGCTCATCCTCGGTTAACTATGGCTACACCTTC. This translates into CASSSSVNYGYTF. The variable domain in full, with the rest retrieved from reference TRBV18 and TRBJ1-2, is NAGVMQNPRHLVRRRGQEARLRCSPMKGHSHVYWYRQLPEEGLKFMVYLQKENIIDESGMPKERFSAEFPKEGPSILRIQQVVRGDSAAYFCASSSSVNYGYTFGSGTRLTVV.